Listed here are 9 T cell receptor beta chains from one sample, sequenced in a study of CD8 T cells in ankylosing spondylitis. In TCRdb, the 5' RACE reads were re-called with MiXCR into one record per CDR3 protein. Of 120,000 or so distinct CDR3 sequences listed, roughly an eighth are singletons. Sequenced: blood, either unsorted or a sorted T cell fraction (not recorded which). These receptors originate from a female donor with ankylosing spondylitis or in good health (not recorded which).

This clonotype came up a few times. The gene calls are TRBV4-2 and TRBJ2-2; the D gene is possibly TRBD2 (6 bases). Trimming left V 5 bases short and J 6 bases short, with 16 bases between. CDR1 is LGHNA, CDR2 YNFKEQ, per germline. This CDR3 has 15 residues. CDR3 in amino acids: CASSALPREAGELFF. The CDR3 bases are TGTGCCAGCAGCGCACTCCCAAGGGAGGCCGGGGAGCTGTTTTTT.

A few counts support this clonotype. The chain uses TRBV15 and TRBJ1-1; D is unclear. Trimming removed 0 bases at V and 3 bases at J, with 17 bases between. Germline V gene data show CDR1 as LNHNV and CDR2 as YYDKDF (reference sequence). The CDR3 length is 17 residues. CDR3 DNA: TGTGCCACCAGCAGAGATTACTGGGGTCGGGGAGACACTGAAGCTTTCTTT. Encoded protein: CATSRDYWGRGDTEAFF. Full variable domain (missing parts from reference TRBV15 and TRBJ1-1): DAMVIQNPRYQVTQFGKPVTLSCSQTLNHNVMYWYQQKSSQAPKLLFHYYDKDFNNEADTPDNFQSRRPNTSFCFLDIRSPGLGDTAMYLCATSRDYWGRGDTEAFFGQGTRLTVV.

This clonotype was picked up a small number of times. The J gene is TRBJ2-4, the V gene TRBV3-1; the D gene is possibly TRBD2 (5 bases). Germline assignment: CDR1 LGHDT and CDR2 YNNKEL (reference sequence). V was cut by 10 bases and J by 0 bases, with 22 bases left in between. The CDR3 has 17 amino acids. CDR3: CATSPQLGALAKNIQYF. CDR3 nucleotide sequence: TGTGCCACCTCCCCCCAACTAGGCGCGCTAGCCAAAAACATTCAGTACTTC.

The CDR3: CASSPGTGSSYNEQFF. In DNA, the CDR3 is TGTGCCAGCAGCCCCGGGACAGGGAGCTCCTACAATGAGCAGTTCTTC. The chain couples TRBV5-5 to TRBJ2-1, with 9 bases identical to TRBD1. CDR1 is SGHKS and CDR2 is YYEKEE in the germline V gene (reference sequence). V shed 4 bases and J 0 bases; nucleotides not matched to a gene: 5. This CDR3 contains 16 residues. Supplemented by reference TRBV5-5 and TRBJ2-1, the full variable domain reads DAGVTQSPTHLIKTRGQQVTLRCSPISGHKSVSWYQQVLGQGPQFIFQYYEKEERGRGNFPDRFSARQFPNYSSELNVNALLLGDSALYLCASSPGTGSSYNEQFFGPGTRLTVL.

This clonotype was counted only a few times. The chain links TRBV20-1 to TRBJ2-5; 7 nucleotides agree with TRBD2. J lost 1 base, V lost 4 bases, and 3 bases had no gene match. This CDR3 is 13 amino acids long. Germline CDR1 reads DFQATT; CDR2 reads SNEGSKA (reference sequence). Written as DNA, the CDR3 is TGCAGTGCTAAGTGGACTAGCCAAGAGACCCAGTACTTC. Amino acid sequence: CSAKWTSQETQYF.

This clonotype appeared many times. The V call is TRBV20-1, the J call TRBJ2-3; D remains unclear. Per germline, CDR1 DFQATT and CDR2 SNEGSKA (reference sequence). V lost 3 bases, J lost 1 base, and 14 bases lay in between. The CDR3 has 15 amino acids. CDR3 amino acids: CSARESRRGTDTQYF. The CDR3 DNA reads TGCAGTGCTAGGGAATCTCGAAGGGGCACAGATACGCAGTATTTT.

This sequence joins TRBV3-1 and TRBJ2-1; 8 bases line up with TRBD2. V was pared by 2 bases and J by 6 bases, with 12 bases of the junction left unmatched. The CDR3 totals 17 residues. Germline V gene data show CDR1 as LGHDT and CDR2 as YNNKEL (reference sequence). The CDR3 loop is CASSQPVAGNLGNEQFF. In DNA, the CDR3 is TGTGCCAGCAGCCAACCCGTAGCGGGAAATCTGGGCAATGAGCAGTTCTTC.

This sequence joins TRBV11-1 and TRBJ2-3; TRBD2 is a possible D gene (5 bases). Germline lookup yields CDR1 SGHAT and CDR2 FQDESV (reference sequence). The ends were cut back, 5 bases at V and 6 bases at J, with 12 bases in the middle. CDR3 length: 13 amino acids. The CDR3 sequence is CASSTHRRDTQYF. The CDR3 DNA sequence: TGTGCCAGCAGCACCCACCGGAGGGATACGCAGTATTTT.

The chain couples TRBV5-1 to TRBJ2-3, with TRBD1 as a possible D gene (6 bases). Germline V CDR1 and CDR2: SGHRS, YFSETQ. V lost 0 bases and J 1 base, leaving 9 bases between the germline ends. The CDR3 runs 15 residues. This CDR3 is CASSLEGVRTDTQYF. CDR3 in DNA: TGCGCCAGCAGCTTGGAGGGGGTACGCACAGATACGCAGTATTTT.